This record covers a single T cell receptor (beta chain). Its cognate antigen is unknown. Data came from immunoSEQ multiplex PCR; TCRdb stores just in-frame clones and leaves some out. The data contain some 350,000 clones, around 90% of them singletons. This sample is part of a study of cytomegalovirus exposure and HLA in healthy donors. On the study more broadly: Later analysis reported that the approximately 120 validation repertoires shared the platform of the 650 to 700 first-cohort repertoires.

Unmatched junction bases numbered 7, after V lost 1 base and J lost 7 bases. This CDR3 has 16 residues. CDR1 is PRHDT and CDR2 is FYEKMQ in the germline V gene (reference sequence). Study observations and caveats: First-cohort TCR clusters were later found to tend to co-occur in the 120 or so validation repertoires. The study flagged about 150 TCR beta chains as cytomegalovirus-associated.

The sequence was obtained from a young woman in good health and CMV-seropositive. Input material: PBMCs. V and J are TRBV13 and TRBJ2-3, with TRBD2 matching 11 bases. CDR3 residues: CASSLAGLAALNTQYF. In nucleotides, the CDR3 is TGTGCCAGCAGCTTAGCGGGACTAGCGGCTTTGAATACGCAGTATTTT.